Listed here is a single T cell receptor (beta chain). The antigen is not known. A junction end diverges from the germline sequence, so it may reflect a read error. Genomic DNA provided the template from which TCR beta VDJ and CDR3 profiles were obtained. TCRdb used MiXCR to reprocess the reads, holding one entry per CDR3 protein. The sample consists of about 210,000 distinct CDR3 sequences, approximately 60% of them appearing once. The data stem from a study of CD8+CD57+ T cells in acquired aplastic anemia. Findings and limits, study-wide: The number of CD8+ CDR3 sequences shared by patients and controls was approximately 31.

Germline CDR1 and CDR2: SGHTA and FQGTGA. CDR3 size: 14 residues. This sequence joins TRBV7-3 and TRBJ2-7, with D unresolved. Sequenced material: sorted CD4+, CD8+, or CD8+CD57+ T cells (not recorded which) from PBMCs. This TCR was sampled from a human donor in good health. CDR3 protein: CASSPDAGGCEQYF. The CDR3 DNA reads TGTGCTAGCAGCCCGGATGCTGGCGGCTGCGAGCAGTACTTC.